This T cell receptor beta chain is from a study of cytomegalovirus exposure and HLA in healthy donors. PCR amplification relied on 60 Vbeta primers (plus 13 Jbeta primers). The data were produced by immunoSEQ multiplex PCR, yet TCRdb's version contains in-frame clones alone and is incomplete. The repertoire holds about 200,000 clones, with over 65% as singletons. Germline V CDR1 and CDR2: MDHEN, SYDVKM. V lost 5 bases, J lost 2 bases, and 7 bases lay in between. The CDR3 runs 12 residues. This sequence joins TRBV28 and TRBJ2-7; D not resolved. Sequencing input: PBMCs. The source of this sequence is a woman aged 25 to 39 in good health and CMV-seronegative. CDR3 DNA sequence: TGTGCCAGCAGTCCCCTTGCCTACGAGCAGTACTTC. It codes for CASSPLAYEQYF.